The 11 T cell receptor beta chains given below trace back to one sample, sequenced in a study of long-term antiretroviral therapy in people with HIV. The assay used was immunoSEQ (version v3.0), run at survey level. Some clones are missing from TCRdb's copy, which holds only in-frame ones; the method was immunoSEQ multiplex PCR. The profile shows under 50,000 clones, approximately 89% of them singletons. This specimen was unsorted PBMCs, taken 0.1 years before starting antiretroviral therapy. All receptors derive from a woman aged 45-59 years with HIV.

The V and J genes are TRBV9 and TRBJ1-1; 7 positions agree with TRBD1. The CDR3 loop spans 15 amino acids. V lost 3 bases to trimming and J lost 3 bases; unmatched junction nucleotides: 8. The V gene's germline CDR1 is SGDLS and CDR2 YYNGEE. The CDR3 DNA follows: TGTGCCAGCAGCGCTCGACCACAGGGGTACACTGAAGCTTTCTTT. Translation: CASSARPQGYTEAFF.

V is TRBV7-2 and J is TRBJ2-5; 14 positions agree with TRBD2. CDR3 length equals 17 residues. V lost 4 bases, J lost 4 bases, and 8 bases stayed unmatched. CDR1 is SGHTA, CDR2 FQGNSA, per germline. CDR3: CASSSMTSGGARETQYF. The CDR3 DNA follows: TGTGCCAGCAGCTCGATGACTAGCGGGGGGGCCCGAGAGACCCAGTACTTC.

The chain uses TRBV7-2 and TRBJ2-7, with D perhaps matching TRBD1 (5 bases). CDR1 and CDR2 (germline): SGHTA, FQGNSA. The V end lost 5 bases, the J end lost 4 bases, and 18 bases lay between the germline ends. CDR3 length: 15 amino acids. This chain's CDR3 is CASSRSQGKVYEQYF. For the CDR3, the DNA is TGTGCCAGCAGCCGGTCGCAGGGAAAAGTATACGAGCAGTACTTC.

CDR3 sequence (DNA): TGTGCCAGCAGCTTAGGGGGCGGCTACACCTTC. It codes for CASSLGGGYTF. The chain couples TRBV7-8 to TRBJ1-2; TRBD1 might be the D (5 bases). Germline V lookup: CDR1 SGHVS, CDR2 FQNEAQ. This CDR3 is built from 11 residues. V was trimmed by 1 base and J by 8 bases, leaving 5 bases between them.

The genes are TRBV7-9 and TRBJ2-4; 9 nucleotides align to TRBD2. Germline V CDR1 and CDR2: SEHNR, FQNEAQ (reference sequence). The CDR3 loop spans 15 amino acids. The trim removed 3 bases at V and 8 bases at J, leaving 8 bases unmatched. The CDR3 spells CASSFSGGAGDIQYF. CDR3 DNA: TGTGCCAGCAGCTTTAGCGGGGGAGCTGGGGACATTCAGTACTTC. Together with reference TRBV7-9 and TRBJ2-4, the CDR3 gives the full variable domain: DTGVSQNPRHKITKRGQNVTFRCDPISEHNRLYWYRQTLGQGPEFLTYFQNEAQLEKSRLLSDRFSAERPKGSFSTLEIQRTEQGDSAMYLCASSFSGGAGDIQYFGAGTRLSVL.

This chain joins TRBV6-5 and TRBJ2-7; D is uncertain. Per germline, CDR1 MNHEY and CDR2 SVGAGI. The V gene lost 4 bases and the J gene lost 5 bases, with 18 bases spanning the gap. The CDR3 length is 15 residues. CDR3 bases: TGTGCCAGCAGTTCGCCCTCCACACAGCTAAACGAGCAGTACTTC. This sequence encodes CASSSPSTQLNEQYF.

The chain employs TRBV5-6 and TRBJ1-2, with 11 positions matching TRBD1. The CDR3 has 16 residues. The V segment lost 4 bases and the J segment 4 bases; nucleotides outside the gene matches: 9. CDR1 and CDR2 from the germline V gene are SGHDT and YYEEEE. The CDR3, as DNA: TGTGCCAGCAGCCCTGGACAGGGGGCTGCCCCCTATGGCTACACCTTC. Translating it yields CASSPGQGAAPYGYTF.

In DNA form, the CDR3 reads TGTGCCAGCAGCGGGGACAGGGATGGCTATGGCTACACCTTC. Protein: CASSGDRDGYGYTF. The chain uses TRBV7-9 and TRBJ1-2; 9 positions match TRBD1. Germline V CDR1 and CDR2: SEHNR, FQNEAQ (reference sequence). The length of the CDR3 is 14 residues. J was trimmed by 4 bases and V by 5 bases; bases with no gene match: 5.

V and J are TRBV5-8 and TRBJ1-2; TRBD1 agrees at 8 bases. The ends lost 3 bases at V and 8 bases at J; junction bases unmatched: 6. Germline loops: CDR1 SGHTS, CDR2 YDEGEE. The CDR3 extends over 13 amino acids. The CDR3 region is CASSSHRGRGYTF. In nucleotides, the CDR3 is TGTGCCAGCAGCTCCCACAGGGGGAGAGGCTACACCTTC. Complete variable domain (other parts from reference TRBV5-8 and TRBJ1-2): EAGVTQSPTHLIKTRGQQATLRCSPISGHTSVYWYQQALGLGLQFLLWYDEGEERNRGNFPPRFSGRQFPNYSSELNVNALELEDSALYLCASSSHRGRGYTFGSGTRLTVV.

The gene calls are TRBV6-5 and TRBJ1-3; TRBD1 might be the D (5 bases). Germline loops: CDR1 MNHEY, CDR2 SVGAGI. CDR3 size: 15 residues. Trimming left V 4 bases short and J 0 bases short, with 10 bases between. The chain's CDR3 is CASSWGGFSGNTIYF. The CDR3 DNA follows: TGTGCCAGCAGTTGGGGGGGGTTCTCTGGAAACACCATATATTTT.

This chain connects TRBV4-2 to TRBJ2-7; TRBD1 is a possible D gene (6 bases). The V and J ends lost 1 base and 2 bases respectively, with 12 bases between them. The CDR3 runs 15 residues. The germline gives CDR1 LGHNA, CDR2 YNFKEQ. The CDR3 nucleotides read TGTGCCAGCAGCCAAGTCGGGACAAAGCCCTACGAGCAGTACTTC. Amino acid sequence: CASSQVGTKPYEQYF.